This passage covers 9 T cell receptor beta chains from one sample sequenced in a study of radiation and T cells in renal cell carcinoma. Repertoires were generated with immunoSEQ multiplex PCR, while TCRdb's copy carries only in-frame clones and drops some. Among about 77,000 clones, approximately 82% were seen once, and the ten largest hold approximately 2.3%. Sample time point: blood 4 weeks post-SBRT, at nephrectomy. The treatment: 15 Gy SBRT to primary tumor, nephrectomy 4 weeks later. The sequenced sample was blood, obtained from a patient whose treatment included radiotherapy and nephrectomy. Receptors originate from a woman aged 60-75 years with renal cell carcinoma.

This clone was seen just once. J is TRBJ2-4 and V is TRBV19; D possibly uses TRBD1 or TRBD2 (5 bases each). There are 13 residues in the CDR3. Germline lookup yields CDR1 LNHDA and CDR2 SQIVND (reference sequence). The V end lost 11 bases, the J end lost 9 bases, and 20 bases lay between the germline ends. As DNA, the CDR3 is TGTGCCCATTGGGGACCCCGAGTCGGCATTCAGTACTTC. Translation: CAHWGPRVGIQYF.

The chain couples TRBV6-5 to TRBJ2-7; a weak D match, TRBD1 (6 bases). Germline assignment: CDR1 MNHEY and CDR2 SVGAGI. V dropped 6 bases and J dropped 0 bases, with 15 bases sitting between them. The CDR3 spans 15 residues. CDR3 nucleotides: TGTGCCAGCAGACTGCAGGTGGGGGCCTCCTACGAGCAGTACTTC. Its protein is CASRLQVGASYEQYF.

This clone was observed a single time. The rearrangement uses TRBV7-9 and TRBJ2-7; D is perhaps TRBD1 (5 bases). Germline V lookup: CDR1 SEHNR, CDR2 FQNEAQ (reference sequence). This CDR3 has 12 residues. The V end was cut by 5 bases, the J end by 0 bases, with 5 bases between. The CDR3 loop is CASSGASYEQYF. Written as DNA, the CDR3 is TGTGCCAGCAGCGGGGCCTCCTACGAGCAGTACTTC. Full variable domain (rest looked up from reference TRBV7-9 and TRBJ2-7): DTGVSQNPRHKITKRGQNVTFRCDPISEHNRLYWYRQTLGQGPEFLTYFQNEAQLEKSRLLSDRFSAERPKGSFSTLEIQRTEQGDSAMYLCASSGASYEQYFGPGTRLTVT.

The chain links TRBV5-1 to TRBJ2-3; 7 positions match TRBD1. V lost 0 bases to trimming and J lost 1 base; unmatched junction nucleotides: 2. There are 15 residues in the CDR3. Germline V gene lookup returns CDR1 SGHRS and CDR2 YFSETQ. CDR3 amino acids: CASSLGQGGTDTQYF. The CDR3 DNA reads TGCGCCAGCAGCTTGGGACAGGGTGGCACAGATACGCAGTATTTT.

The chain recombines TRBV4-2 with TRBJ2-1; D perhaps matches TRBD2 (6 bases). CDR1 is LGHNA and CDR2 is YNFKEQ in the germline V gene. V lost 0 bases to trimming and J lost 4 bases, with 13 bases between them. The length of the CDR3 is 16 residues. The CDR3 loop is CASSQEPGLTYNEQFF. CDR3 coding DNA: TGTGCCAGCAGCCAAGAACCGGGACTTACTTACAATGAGCAGTTCTTC.

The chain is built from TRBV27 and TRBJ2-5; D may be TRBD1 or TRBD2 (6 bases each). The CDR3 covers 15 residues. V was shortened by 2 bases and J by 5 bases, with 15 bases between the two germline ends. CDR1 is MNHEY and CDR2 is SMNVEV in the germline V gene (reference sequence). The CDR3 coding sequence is TGTGCCAGCAGTTTAAAGGGGGGCGGATGGGAGACCCAGTACTTC. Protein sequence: CASSLKGGGWETQYF.

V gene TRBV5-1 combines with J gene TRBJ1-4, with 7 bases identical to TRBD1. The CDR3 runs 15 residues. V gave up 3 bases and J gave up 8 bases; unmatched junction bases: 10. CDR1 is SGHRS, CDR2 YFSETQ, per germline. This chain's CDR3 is CASSSATGMGEKLFF. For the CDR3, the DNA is TGCGCCAGCAGCTCGGCGACAGGGATGGGGGAAAAACTGTTTTTT.

CDR3: CAISPGQGNTGELFF. CDR3 coding DNA: TGTGCCATCAGTCCCGGACAGGGGAACACCGGGGAGCTGTTTTTT. The chain is built from TRBV10-3 and TRBJ2-2; 8 positions match TRBD1. The CDR3 runs 15 residues. V gave up 5 bases and J gave up 1 base; unmatched junction bases: 3. CDR1 and CDR2 from the germline V gene are ENHRY and SYGVKD.

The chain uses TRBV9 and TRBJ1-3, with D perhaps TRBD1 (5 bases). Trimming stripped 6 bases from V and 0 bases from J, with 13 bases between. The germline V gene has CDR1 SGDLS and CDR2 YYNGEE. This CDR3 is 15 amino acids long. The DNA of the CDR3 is TGTGCCAGCACCGTCGGGGCCAGCTCTGGAAACACCATATATTTT. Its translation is CASTVGASSGNTIYF.